This T cell receptor beta chain was retrieved from a study of post-analysis software for immune sequencing data (dated by TCRdb to about 2015). Background for the entire study: Recorded disease courses included relapsing-remitting, secondary progressive and progressive-relapsing multiple sclerosis, with some patients lacking subtype annotation. The patient repertoires were compared against 10 to 12 previously published healthy control repertoires obtained from donors aged roughly 6 to 28 years. A subset of samples was prepared in parallel using single-end sample barcoding, then pooled and co-amplified after Illumina adapter ligation. Study-wide conclusions, independent of this receptor: Strong co-clustering of samples prepared in the same batch was shown by direct clustering with F measure, prompting a batch-effect correction. Patients showed significantly higher frequencies than controls for five TRBV segments, among them TRBV5-6, TRBV5-1 and TRBV20-1. Compared with controls, multiple sclerosis patients had significantly lower normalized Chao1 diversity, a finding suggesting substantial peripheral T-cell clonal expansion. The control group was slightly older than the multiple sclerosis patient group.

Inclusive of the bounding cysteine and phenylalanine, the CDR3 is 16 residues long. Just the 48-base CDR3 DNA is kept, in frame starting at base 1. Taken from the germline V gene (reference sequence), the CDR1 and CDR2 loops are LGHDT and YNNKEL. The method was PCR. Sequencer: Illumina HiSeq 2500. To reduce PCR and sequencing biases, unique molecular identifiers were incorporated into the TCR beta cDNA libraries. Roughly 500,000 cDNA molecules were obtained per 1 to 10 million input T cells, so each molecule approximated one T cell. The patient libraries were prepared and sequenced using the same protocol as the earlier healthy control dataset. Samples belonging to the same batch were prepared together, multiplexed and sequenced on a shared HiSeq lane. Per the original workflow: MIGEC handled the raw barcoded reads, throwing out single-read molecular identifier groups before consensus assembly and CDR3 extraction. Clonotype tables were post-analysed with VDJtools, normalizing diversity by down-sampling all datasets to the smallest sample size. To correct batch-related cross-sample contamination, repertoire overlap clustering matched CDR3 amino acid sequences but not nucleotide sequences. The raw public reads went through TCRdb reprocessing: fastp at Q25, MiXCR clone calling, in-frame beta chains kept. Each CDR3 protein gets just one entry, which takes the most common genes and DNA from the rows behind it. What appears here as the V and J calls and clone size reflects TCRdb's work, not the paper's. In all, the sample holds about 200,000 distinct CDR3 sequences, and 29% of those were seen once. Of the sample, 3% to 4% is held by the ten largest clones.

TCR beta repertoires were profiled from peripheral blood of more than ten young patients with multiple sclerosis to demonstrate the VDJtools post-analysis software. The multiple sclerosis patients were children and adolescents between roughly 6 and 17 years of age. Notes on this clonotype: Its recognized antigen is unknown. One end of the junction fails to match germline, which may point to a read error.

The material sequenced was blood. This TCR was sampled from a girl between 2 and 17 years old with multiple sclerosis. The chain employs TRBV3-1 and TRBJ1-2; a confident D gene designation cannot be given. In nucleotide form, the sequence is TGTACCAGCAGCCAAGCCGCGTGGCAGACTAACTATGGCTACACCTTC. Its product reads: CTSSQAAWQTNYGYTF.